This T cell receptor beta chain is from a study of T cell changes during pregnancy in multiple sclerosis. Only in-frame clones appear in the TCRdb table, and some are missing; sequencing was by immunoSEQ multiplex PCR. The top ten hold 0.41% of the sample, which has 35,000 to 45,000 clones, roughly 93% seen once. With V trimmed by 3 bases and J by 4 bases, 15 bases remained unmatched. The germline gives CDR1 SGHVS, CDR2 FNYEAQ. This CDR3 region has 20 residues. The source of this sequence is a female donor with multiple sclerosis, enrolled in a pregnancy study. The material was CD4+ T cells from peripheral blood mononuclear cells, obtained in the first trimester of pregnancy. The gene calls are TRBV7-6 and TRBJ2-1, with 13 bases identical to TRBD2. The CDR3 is CASSLTPGLAGLHTYNEQFF. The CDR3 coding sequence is TGTGCCAGCAGCTTGACGCCGGGACTAGCGGGACTCCATACTTACAATGAGCAGTTCTTC.